These 32 T cell receptor beta chains were all obtained from the same sample, sequenced in a study of beta chain features in type 1 diabetes (dated by TCRdb to 2016 to 2019). Overall study outcomes, separate from this receptor: Type 1 diabetes patients showed a moderate but significant shortening of TCRB CDR3 length in all four CD4+ subsets.

Libraries were built with the immunoSEQ multiplex PCR assay. The entire isolated RNA was reverse transcribed using the High Capacity cDNA Reverse Transcription Kit, and thus expressed TCRB transcripts were sequenced. Entries here come from immuneACCESS through TCRdb and include only in-frame sequences with V and J called. Some clones fail to appear in such tables; in the studies checked, an unresolved V gene covers under half of the shortfall, and the cause of the remainder is unknown. This sample gives hundreds of thousands of clones in total; over 12% of them show up just once. The ten most abundant clones make up nearly 0.04% of the sample. The antigens these receptors bind are not known. Material: naive CD4+ T cells from blood. The sample's cell subset or site label, in plain terms: true naive CD4+ T cells. The receptors stem from a man between 18 and 35 years old with type 1 diabetes.

This clone was seen a handful of times. The chain has TRBV28 and TRBJ1-2; TRBD1 might be the D (6 bases). This CDR3 is built from 14 residues. Looked up from germline, CDR1 is MDHEN and CDR2 is SYDVKM. V lost 3 bases, J lost 6 bases, and 14 bases lay in between. The CDR3 DNA reads TGTGCCAGCAGTTTGGGACACTTCGCGGATGGCTACACCTTC. Translated: CASSLGHFADGYTF.

This clone has only a few counts. The chain links TRBV7-2 to TRBJ1-5, with 7 bases identical to TRBD1. The junction had 8 bases not matched to a gene; V was cut back by 5 bases and J by 1 base. This CDR3 has 16 residues. Germline values: CDR1 SGHTA, CDR2 FQGNSA. CDR3 in DNA: TGTGCCAGCAGCACTCAGGGGGGGTCGAGCAATCAGCCCCAGCATTTT. Its protein product is CASSTQGGSSNQPQHF.

The rearrangement uses TRBV30 and TRBJ1-2; possible D gene TRBD1, 6 bases. Germline assignment: CDR1 GTSNPN and CDR2 SVGIG (reference sequence). This CDR3 region has 14 residues. Trimming removed 2 bases at V and 7 bases at J, with 17 bases between. DNA of the CDR3: TGTGCCTGGAGTTTATACAGGGCCGCATCTGGCTACACCTTC. This translates into CAWSLYRAASGYTF.

A few counts support this clone. The rearrangement links TRBV5-4 to TRBJ2-1, with D unresolved. This CDR3 is built from 13 residues. Germline V gene sequence: CDR1 SGHNT, CDR2 YYREEE (reference sequence). V was cut by 0 bases and J by 5 bases, with 6 bases left in between. CDR3 sequence: CASSLATNNEQFF. As DNA, the CDR3 is TGTGCCAGCAGCTTGGCGACAAACAATGAGCAGTTCTTC.

This sequence joins TRBV4-2 and TRBJ2-3, with 11 bases lining up with TRBD2. There are 17 residues in the CDR3. Losses at the gene ends were 5 bases for V and 4 bases for J; bases not matched to a gene: 11. The V gene's germline CDR1 is LGHNA and CDR2 YNFKEQ. The CDR3 nucleotides are TGTGCCAGCAGCGGAACCACGACTAGCGGGATGGCAGATACGCAGTATTTT. Residues: CASSGTTTSGMADTQYF.

This clone turned up a few times. The V call is TRBV30, the J call TRBJ1-5; 8 bases line up with TRBD1. V lost 4 bases, J lost 6 bases, and 5 bases stayed unmatched. The CDR3 loop spans 13 amino acids. The germline CDR1 and CDR2 sequences are GTSNPN and SVGIG (reference sequence). Here the CDR3 DNA reads TGTGCCTGGACCAGGGGGCAGGGTCAGCCCCAGCATTTT. Its protein product is CAWTRGQGQPQHF.

This clone has just a few counts. The V gene is TRBV7-2, the J gene TRBJ2-7; TRBD1 matches 8 bases. The germline V gene has CDR1 SGHTA and CDR2 FQGNSA. J lost 7 bases, V lost 4 bases, and 9 bases had no gene match. The CDR3 extends over 14 amino acids. The CDR3: CASSSDRARLEQYF. The CDR3 DNA reads as TGTGCCAGCAGCTCGGACAGGGCAAGATTGGAGCAGTACTTC.

This chain connects TRBV29-1 to TRBJ1-6; D gene unclear. The germline gives CDR1 SQVTM, CDR2 ANQGSEA. V shed 4 bases and J shed 6 bases, with 10 bases lying between them. This CDR3 region has 13 residues. DNA of the CDR3: TGCAGCGTTGGTGGTCCTGGTAATTCACCCCTCCACTTT. Protein product: CSVGGPGNSPLHF.

The chain employs TRBV21-1 and TRBJ1-5. TRBV21-1 is designated a pseudogene. The CDR3 sequence is 14 residues long. The CDR3 DNA follows: TGTGCCAGCAATGGGGATGCCAGGTCCCAGCCCCAGCATTTT. Protein sequence: CASNGDARSQPQHF.

This clone was recorded a few times. In the same sample, other DNA sequences code for this CDR3. The chain couples TRBV18 to TRBJ1-2; D uncertain. V lost 3 bases and J 4 bases, leaving 9 bases between the germline ends. The germline V gene encodes CDR1 KGHSH and CDR2 LQKENI. The CDR3 extends over 13 amino acids. CDR3 amino acids: CASSPSDGYGYTF. CDR3 coding DNA: TGTGCCAGCTCACCTTCGGACGGCTATGGCTACACCTTC.

This clone showed up just a few times. The chain carries TRBV2 and TRBJ2-5; D is unresolved. This CDR3 is built from 14 residues. Germline values: CDR1 SNHLY, CDR2 FYNNEI. With 2 bases removed from V and 5 bases from J, the gap between germline ends came to 12 bases. CDR3 amino acids: CASSEIGSWETQYF. As DNA, the CDR3 is TGTGCCAGCAGTGAAATAGGTAGCTGGGAGACCCAGTACTTC.

V is TRBV25-1 and J is TRBJ2-7, with TRBD1 as a possible D gene (6 bases). The V gene's germline CDR1 is MGHDK and CDR2 SYGVNS. The CDR3 runs 17 residues. Between the trimmed V and J ends, which lost 3 bases and 7 bases, there was a span of 25 bases. The CDR3 reads CASSDVYVNRDTGEQYF. The CDR3 nucleotides read TGTGCCAGCAGTGACGTCTATGTGAACAGGGATACGGGGGAGCAGTACTTC.

The V gene is TRBV11-2, the J gene TRBJ1-1, with D maybe TRBD1 (6 bases). CDR1 is SGHAT, CDR2 FQNNGV, per germline. CDR3 length: 14 residues. Trimming shortened V by 5 bases and J by 6 bases, and 16 bases separated the two germline ends. The CDR3 loop is CASSRLTGLPEAFF. CDR3 nucleotide sequence: TGTGCCAGCAGCCGACTAACAGGGTTACCTGAAGCTTTCTTT.

This clone showed up just a few times. An end of the junction does not agree with germline; a read error may underlie this. J is TRBJ1-1 and V is TRBV30, with a possible D match to TRBD1 (5 bases). There are 11 residues in the CDR3. Germline CDR1 reads GTSNPN; CDR2 reads SVGIG (reference sequence). CDR3 region: CAWSGGGPSSF. The CDR3 coding sequence is TGTGCCTGGAGTGGGGGCGGCCCTAGCTCCTTT.

This clone was seen a few times. Other DNA sequences in this sample translate to the same CDR3. The J gene is TRBJ1-2, the V gene TRBV28; D remains ambiguous. Germline V lookup: CDR1 MDHEN, CDR2 SYDVKM. The CDR3 extends over 8 amino acids. The V gene lost 8 bases and the J gene lost 8 bases, with 3 bases spanning the gap. CDR3 sequence: CASGGYTF. CDR3 sequence (DNA): TGTGCCAGCGGGGGCTACACCTTC.

This sequence joins TRBV28 and TRBJ2-7, with no clear D. Trimming cost V 6 bases and J 5 bases, with 11 bases left between them. There are 12 residues in the CDR3. CDR1 is MDHEN and CDR2 is SYDVKM in the germline V gene. CDR3 sequence: CASSLPRDEQYF. The CDR3 DNA is TGTGCCAGCAGCCTCCCTAGGGACGAGCAGTACTTC.

This clone was recorded a few times. The chain uses TRBV2 and TRBJ2-1, with D hard to call. V lost 5 bases, J lost 7 bases, and 6 bases lay in between. The CDR3 runs to 11 residues. Per the germline V gene, CDR1 is SNHLY and CDR2 is FYNNEI. CDR3 in DNA: TGTGCCAGCAGTTCCGGAAATGAGCAGTTCTTC. It encodes CASSSGNEQFF. Full variable domain (missing parts from reference TRBV2 and TRBJ2-1): EPEVTQTPSHQVTQMGQEVILRCVPISNHLYFYWYRQILGQKVEFLVSFYNNEISEKSEIFDDQFSVERPDGSNFTLKIRSTKLEDSAMYFCASSSGNEQFFGPGTRLTVL.

This clone was detected only once. This sample also contains other DNA sequences that code for the same CDR3. The CDR3 loop reads CASSLVGPNTEAFF. The CDR3 region has the DNA TGCGCCAGCAGCTTGGTGGGACCGAACACTGAAGCTTTCTTT. V is TRBV5-1 and J is TRBJ1-1; the D gene is possibly TRBD1 (5 bases). CDR1 is SGHRS, CDR2 YFSETQ, per germline. V lost 0 bases to trimming and J lost 1 base, with 7 bases between them. CDR3 length: 14 residues.

Concerning this clone itself: This sample includes further DNA sequences coding for the same CDR3. The chain couples TRBV7-9 to TRBJ2-1, with unresolved D. CDR1 is SEHNR, CDR2 FQNEAQ, per germline (reference sequence). This CDR3 is 11 amino acids long. The V end was cut by 4 bases, the J end by 8 bases, with 6 bases between. This chain's CDR3 is CASSSGDEQFF. CDR3 nucleotide sequence: TGTGCCAGCAGCTCTGGGGATGAGCAGTTCTTC.

This clone turned up a few times. DNA for the CDR3: TGCACTCCTCCGAGGGCTGAAGCTTTCTTT. Protein product: CTPPRAEAFF. The chain has TRBV20-1 and TRBJ1-1; D call uncertain. The CDR3 is 10 residues long. CDR1 DFQATT and CDR2 SNEGSKA come from the germline V gene (reference sequence).

J is TRBJ1-4 and V is TRBV30, with a tentative D call TRBD1 (6 bases). Trimming removed 2 bases at V and 4 bases at J, with 14 bases between. Germline V lookup: CDR1 GTSNPN, CDR2 SVGIG (reference sequence). The CDR3 sequence is 15 residues long. As DNA, the CDR3 is TGTGCCTGGAGTCTTCGGGGGGCTGGTAATGAAAAACTGTTTTTT. Translated, it gives CAWSLRGAGNEKLFF.

This chain links TRBV19 with TRBJ2-6, with D perhaps TRBD2 (5 bases). The CDR3 contains 13 residues. CDR1 is LNHDA and CDR2 is SQIVND in the germline V gene (reference sequence). The V end lost 7 bases, the J end lost 12 bases, and 16 bases lay between the germline ends. This chain's CDR3 is CASTYPGTIVLTF. In nucleotides, the CDR3 is TGTGCCAGTACTTACCCGGGAACAATCGTCCTGACTTTC.

The V and J genes are TRBV15 and TRBJ1-1; D not certain. The CDR3 loop spans 13 amino acids. Deletions cut 4 bases from V and 0 bases from J, with 6 bases between. The germline V gene has CDR1 LNHNV and CDR2 YYDKDF (reference sequence). CDR3 DNA: TGTGCCACCAGCAAGATTCTGAACACTGAAGCTTTCTTT. It codes for CATSKILNTEAFF.

V usage is TRBV2 and J usage is TRBJ2-2; tentative D call: TRBD1 (6 bases). Deletions cut 4 bases from V and 2 bases from J, with 8 bases between. This CDR3 is built from 14 residues. The V gene's germline CDR1 is SNHLY and CDR2 FYNNEI. In nucleotides, the CDR3 is TGTGCCAGCAGTGTACAGGGAAACACCGGGGAGCTGTTTTTT. This encodes CASSVQGNTGELFF.

There are a few counts of this clone. This chain uses TRBV2 with TRBJ1-5; D uncertain. CDR3 length equals 13 residues. V lost 9 bases and J lost 5, with 14 bases in between. The germline gives CDR1 SNHLY, CDR2 FYNNEI. DNA of the CDR3: TGTGCCAGTATTTTGGACGTAGATCAGCCCCAGCATTTT. Translated, it gives CASILDVDQPQHF.

The V gene is TRBV6-5, the J gene TRBJ2-7, with TRBD2 as a possible D gene (6 bases). V was pared by 4 bases and J by 5 bases, with 15 bases between. The CDR3 consists of 14 residues. Germline-derived CDR1 and CDR2 are MNHEY and SVGAGI. Written as DNA, the CDR3 is TGTGCCAGCAGTTTCGGACGGGAGAACGACGAGCAGTACTTC. This encodes CASSFGRENDEQYF.

The V and J genes are TRBV5-1 and TRBJ2-7, with 12 nucleotides matching TRBD2. The CDR3 sequence is 17 residues long. The V and J ends lost 2 bases and 4 bases, in that order; junction bases with no gene match: 10. CDR1 is SGHRS, CDR2 YFSETQ, per germline. The CDR3 region has the DNA TGCGCCAGCAGCTTACTAGCGGGGGGCCCCCAGCCTTACGAGCAGTACTTC. This codes for CASSLLAGGPQPYEQYF.

This clone was recorded a few times. The rearrangement uses TRBV18 and TRBJ1-2, with unresolved D. The CDR3 sequence is 16 residues long. Germline V gene sequence: CDR1 KGHSH, CDR2 LQKENI. Trimming left V 1 base short and J 2 bases short, with 14 bases between. The DNA for the CDR3 is TGTGCCAGCTCACCACGGCAGGAGGGATCAAACTATGGCTACACCTTC. Translation: CASSPRQEGSNYGYTF. The variable domain in full, completed from reference TRBV18 and TRBJ1-2, reads NAGVMQNPRHLVRRRGQEARLRCSPMKGHSHVYWYRQLPEEGLKFMVYLQKENIIDESGMPKERFSAEFPKEGPSILRIQQVVRGDSAAYFCASSPRQEGSNYGYTFGSGTRLTVV.

V usage is TRBV28 and J usage is TRBJ2-6; 8 bases are a match to TRBD1. The junction had 9 bases not matched to a gene; V was cut back by 5 bases and J by 0 bases. Germline V lookup: CDR1 MDHEN, CDR2 SYDVKM. The CDR3 length is 18 residues. The CDR3 DNA follows: TGTGCCAGCAGTACAACCGGGACAGGTCTCTCTGGGGCCAACGTCCTGACTTTC. This encodes CASSTTGTGLSGANVLTF.

The V call is TRBV30, the J call TRBJ2-7; 7 bases match TRBD1. Germline lookup yields CDR1 GTSNPN and CDR2 SVGIG (reference sequence). V lost 5 bases and J lost 5; bases outside the gene matches: 9. The CDR3 runs 13 residues. The CDR3 nucleotides read TGTGCCTGGGGGGGACAGCCCCAGGACGAGCAGTACTTC. This codes for CAWGGQPQDEQYF.

This clone was seen more than once but under ten times. V and J are TRBV30 and TRBJ1-5; unclear D gene. In germline, CDR1 is GTSNPN, CDR2 SVGIG (reference sequence). The V end was cut by 0 bases, the J end by 0 bases, with 9 bases between. The length of the CDR3 is 15 residues. CDR3 protein: CAWSVGVDSNQPQHF. CDR3 nucleotides: TGTGCCTGGAGTGTAGGTGTCGATAGCAATCAGCCCCAGCATTTT.

The chain carries TRBV7-9 and TRBJ2-7; D might be TRBD1 (6 bases). V lost 4 bases and J lost 2, with 12 bases in between. CDR3 length: 14 amino acids. Germline assignment: CDR1 SEHNR and CDR2 FQNEAQ (reference sequence). The CDR3 protein is CASSSQGEAYEQYF. CDR3 in DNA: TGTGCCAGCAGCTCACAGGGAGAAGCCTACGAGCAGTACTTC. Together with reference TRBV7-9 and TRBJ2-7, the CDR3 gives the full variable domain: DTGVSQNPRHKITKRGQNVTFRCDPISEHNRLYWYRQTLGQGPEFLTYFQNEAQLEKSRLLSDRFSAERPKGSFSTLEIQRTEQGDSAMYLCASSSQGEAYEQYFGPGTRLTVT.